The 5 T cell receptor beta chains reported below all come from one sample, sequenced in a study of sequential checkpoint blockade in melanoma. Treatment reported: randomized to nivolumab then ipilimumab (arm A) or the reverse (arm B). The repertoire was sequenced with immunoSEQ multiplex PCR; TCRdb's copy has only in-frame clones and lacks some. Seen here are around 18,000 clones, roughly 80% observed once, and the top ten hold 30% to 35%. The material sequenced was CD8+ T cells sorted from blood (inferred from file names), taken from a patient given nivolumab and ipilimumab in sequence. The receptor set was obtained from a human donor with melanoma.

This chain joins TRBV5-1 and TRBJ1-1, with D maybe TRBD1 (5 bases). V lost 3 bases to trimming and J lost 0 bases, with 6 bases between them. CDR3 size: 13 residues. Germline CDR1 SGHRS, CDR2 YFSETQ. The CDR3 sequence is CASSWGVNTEAFF. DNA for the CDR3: TGCGCCAGCAGCTGGGGGGTGAACACTGAAGCTTTCTTT.

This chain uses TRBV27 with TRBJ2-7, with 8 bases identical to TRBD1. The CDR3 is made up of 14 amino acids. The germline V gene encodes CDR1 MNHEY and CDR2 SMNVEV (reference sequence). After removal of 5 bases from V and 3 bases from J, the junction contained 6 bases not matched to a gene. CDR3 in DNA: TGTGCCAGCAGTCACCGAGGACAGGGCTACGAGCAGTACTTC. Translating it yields CASSHRGQGYEQYF.

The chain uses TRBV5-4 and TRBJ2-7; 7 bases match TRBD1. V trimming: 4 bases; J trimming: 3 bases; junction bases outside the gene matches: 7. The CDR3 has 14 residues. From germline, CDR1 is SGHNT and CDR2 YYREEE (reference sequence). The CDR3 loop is CASSQGQENYEQYF. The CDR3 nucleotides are TGTGCCAGCAGCCAAGGACAGGAGAACTACGAGCAGTACTTC.

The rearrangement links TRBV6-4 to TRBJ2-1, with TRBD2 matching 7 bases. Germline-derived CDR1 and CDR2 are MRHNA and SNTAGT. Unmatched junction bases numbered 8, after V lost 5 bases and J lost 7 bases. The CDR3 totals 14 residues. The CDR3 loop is CASSRVEGGNEQFF. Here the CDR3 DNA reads TGTGCCAGCAGTAGAGTGGAGGGAGGGAATGAGCAGTTCTTC.

The chain's CDR3 is CASSFVERGGAQETQYF. The CDR3 region has the DNA TGTGCCAGCAGCTTCGTTGAACGGGGGGGCGCCCAAGAGACCCAGTACTTC. J is TRBJ2-5 and V is TRBV11-2, with 8 bases that match TRBD2. Per the germline V gene, CDR1 is SGHAT and CDR2 is FQNNGV. The CDR3 runs 17 residues. The ends lost 3 bases at V and 1 base at J; junction bases unmatched: 10.